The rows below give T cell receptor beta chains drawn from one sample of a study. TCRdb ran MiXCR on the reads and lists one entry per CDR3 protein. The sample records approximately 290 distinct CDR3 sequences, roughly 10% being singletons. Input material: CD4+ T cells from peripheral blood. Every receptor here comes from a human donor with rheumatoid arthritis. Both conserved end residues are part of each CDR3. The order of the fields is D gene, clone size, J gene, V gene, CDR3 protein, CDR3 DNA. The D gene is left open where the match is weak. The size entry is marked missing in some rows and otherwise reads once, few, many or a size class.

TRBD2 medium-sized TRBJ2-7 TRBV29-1 CSVWSGATYEQYF TGCAGCGTTTGGAGCGGGGCGACCTACGAGCAGTACTTC
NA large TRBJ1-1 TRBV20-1 CSATQRKNTEAFF TGCAGTGCTACACAGCGGAAGAACACTGAAGCTTTCTTT
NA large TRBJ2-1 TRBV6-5 CASSYRGIGNYNEQFF TGTGCCAGCAGTTACCGGGGGATAGGAAACTACAATGAGCAGTTCTTC
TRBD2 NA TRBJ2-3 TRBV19 CASSRLASTDTQYF TGTGCCAGTAGCCGACTAGCCTCCACAGATACGCAGTATTTT
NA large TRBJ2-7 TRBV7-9 CASSLTSEQYF TGTGCCAGCAGCTTAACGTCCGAGCAGTACTTC
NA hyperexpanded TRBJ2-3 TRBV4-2 CASSQVAQAGDTQYF TGTGCCAGCAGCCAAGTAGCCCAAGCAGGAGATACGCAGTATTTT
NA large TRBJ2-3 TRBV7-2 CASSFYFSGSTDTQYF TGTGCCAGCAGCTTTTACTTTAGCGGAAGCACAGATACGCAGTATTTT
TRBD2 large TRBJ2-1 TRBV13 CASSREVEQFF TGTGCCAGCTCTCGGGAGGTCGAGCAGTTCTTC
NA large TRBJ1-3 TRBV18 CASSPRTNSANTIYF TGTGCCAGCTCACCACGTACCAATTCGGCAAACACCATATATTTT
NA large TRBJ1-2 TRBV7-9 CASSLPRGTTGGYTF TGTGCCAGCAGCTTACCACGTGGGACAACGGGAGGCTACACCTTC
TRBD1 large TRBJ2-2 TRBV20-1 CSATGTGRPNTGELFF TGCAGTGCTACCGGGACAGGGAGGCCAAACACCGGGGAGCTGTTTTTT
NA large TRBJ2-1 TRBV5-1 CASSPDGVSYNEQFF TGCGCCAGCAGCCCGGACGGGGTCTCCTACAATGAGCAGTTCTTC
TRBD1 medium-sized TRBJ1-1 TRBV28 CASSPDAGTGKLAFF TGTGCCAGCAGTCCTGACGCCGGGACAGGTAAACTCGCTTTCTTT
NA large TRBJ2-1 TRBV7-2 CASSLGGFRDEQFF TGTGCCAGCAGCTTAGGAGGGTTCCGTGATGAGCAGTTCTTC
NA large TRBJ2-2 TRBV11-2 CASSLVLAGTGELFF TGTGCCAGCAGCTTAGTTCTGGCGGGAACCGGGGAGCTGTTTTTT
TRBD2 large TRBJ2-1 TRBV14 CASSQGGRALDEQFF TGTGCCAGCAGCCAGGGCGGGAGGGCCCTCGATGAGCAGTTCTTC
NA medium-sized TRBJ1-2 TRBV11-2 CASSLITGNYGYTF TGTGCCAGCAGCTTAATTACAGGGAACTATGGCTACACCTTC
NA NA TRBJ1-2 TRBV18 CASSQQGTNNYGYTF TGTGCCAGCTCACAACAGGGCACGAATAACTATGGCTACACCTTC
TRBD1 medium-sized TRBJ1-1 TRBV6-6 CASSPRDRGGPNTEAFF TGTGCCAGCAGCCCACGGGACAGGGGGGGGCCTAACACTGAAGCTTTCTTT
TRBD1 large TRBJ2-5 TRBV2 CASSVGGQGVEETQYF TGTGCCAGCAGTGTAGGGGGACAGGGGGTAGAAGAGACCCAGTACTTC
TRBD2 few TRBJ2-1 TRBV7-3 CASSLGLAGLHNEQFF TGTGCCAGCAGCCTGGGACTAGCGGGATTACACAATGAGCAGTTCTTC
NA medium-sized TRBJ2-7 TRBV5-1 CASSPSGRTMEQYF TGCGCCAGCAGCCCCTCCGGGCGGACTATGGAGCAGTACTTC
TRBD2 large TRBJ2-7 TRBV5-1 CASSFLAGQALSPYEQYF TGCGCCAGCAGCTTCCTAGCGGGCCAGGCCCTGAGTCCCTACGAGCAGTACTTC
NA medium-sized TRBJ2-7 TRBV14 CASSQRDSGSYEQYF TGTGCCAGCAGCCAACGTGACAGCGGCTCCTACGAGCAGTACTTC
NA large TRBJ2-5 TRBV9 CASSVGHTKETQYF TGTGCCAGCAGCGTAGGGCATACTAAAGAGACCCAGTACTTC
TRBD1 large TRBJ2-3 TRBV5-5 CASSFTGADTQYF TGTGCCAGCAGCTTTACAGGGGCAGATACGCAGTATTTT
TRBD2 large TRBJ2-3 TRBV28 CAIGEGLSTDTQYF TGTGCGATAGGGGAGGGATTAAGCACAGATACGCAGTATTTT
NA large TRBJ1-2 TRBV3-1 CASSQGNYGYTF TGTGCCAGCAGCCAAGGGAACTATGGCTACACCTTC
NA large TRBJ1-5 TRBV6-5 CASSPRGGNSNQPQHF TGTGCCAGCAGTCCCCGCGGAGGGAATAGCAATCAGCCCCAGCATTTT
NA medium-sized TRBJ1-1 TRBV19 CASSIGVAEAFF TGTGCCAGTAGTATCGGGGTCGCTGAAGCTTTCTTT
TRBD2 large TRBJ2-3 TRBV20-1 CSAGGSGRKADTQYF TGCAGTGCTGGTGGTAGCGGGAGAAAAGCAGATACGCAGTATTTT
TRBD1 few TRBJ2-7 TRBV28 CALGTEYEQYF TGTGCCCTTGGGACAGAATACGAGCAGTACTTC
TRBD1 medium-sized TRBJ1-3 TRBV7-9 CASRPGQGGNTIYF TGTGCCAGCCGACCGGGACAGGGGGGAAACACCATATATTTT